A selection of T cell receptor beta chains follows, all from one sample in a study of blood T cell repertoires in COVID-19. Sequenced by immunoSEQ multiplex PCR; TCRdb stores in-frame clones only, minus some. The table has some 210,000 clones, about 88% seen once. Sequenced material: peripheral blood. These receptors all come from a woman aged 40 to 49 who had recovered from COVID-19. CDR3s include the opening cysteine and the closing phenylalanine or tryptophan. A D gene is named only where the DNA matches it firmly. Expanded clones get a size class; other rows say once, few or many, or leave the size out.

D: NA; size: NA; V: TRBV30; J: TRBJ1-1; CDR3: CAWSWGDAEAFF; DNA: TGTGCCTGGAGTTGGGGGGACGCTGAAGCTTTCTTT
D: TRBD2; size: NA; V: TRBV3-1/TRBV3-2; J: TRBJ2-5; CDR3: CASSRGLAVNF; DNA: TGTGCCAGCAGCCGGGGACTAGCGGTAAACTTC
D: TRBD1; size: NA; V: TRBV27; J: TRBJ2-7; CDR3: CANTGDSAYEQYF; DNA: TGTGCCAACACAGGGGATTCAGCCTACGAGCAGTACTTC
D: NA; size: NA; V: TRBV11-3; J: TRBJ2-2; CDR3: CASSWTRGGELFF; DNA: TGTGCCAGCAGCTGGACAAGGGGCGGGGAGCTGTTTTTT
D: TRBD1; size: NA; V: TRBV30; J: TRBJ1-5; CDR3: CAWSGGTGNQPQHF; DNA: TGTGCCTGGAGTGGGGGGACAGGCAATCAGCCCCAGCATTTT
D: NA; size: NA; V: TRBV25-1; J: TRBJ1-6; CDR3: CASSDLAGEPTNSPLHF; DNA: TGTGCCAGCAGTGACCTCGCCGGGGAACCCACTAATTCACCCCTCCACTTT
D: TRBD2; size: NA; V: TRBV7-2; J: TRBJ2-1; CDR3: CASSVPGTSLNEQFF; DNA: TGTGCCAGCAGCGTCCCCGGGACTAGTTTGAATGAGCAGTTCTTC
D: NA; size: NA; V: TRBV28; J: TRBJ2-7; CDR3: CASHTDGRWYEQYF; DNA: TGTGCCAGCCACACCGACGGGAGATGGTACGAGCAGTACTTC
D: TRBD2; size: NA; V: TRBV11-1; J: TRBJ2-7; CDR3: CASTRLGTSGTYEQYF; DNA: TGTGCCAGCACCCGACTCGGGACTAGCGGGACCTACGAGCAGTACTTC
D: NA; size: NA; V: TRBV2; J: TRBJ1-1; CDR3: CASSTDRNTEAFF; DNA: TGTGCCAGCAGTACGGACAGGAACACTGAAGCTTTCTTT
D: NA; size: NA; V: TRBV2; J: TRBJ1-2; CDR3: CASRAWTDNYGYTF; DNA: TGTGCCAGCAGGGCCTGGACAGACAACTATGGCTACACCTTC
D: NA; size: NA; V: TRBV18; J: TRBJ2-1; CDR3: CASSPGVGSYNEQFF; DNA: TGTGCCAGCTCACCCGGGGTAGGCTCCTACAATGAGCAGTTCTTC
D: NA; size: once; V: TRBV7-9; J: TRBJ1-1; CDR3: CASSLAGGNTEAFF; DNA: TGTGCCAGCAGCTTAGCCGGGGGGAACACTGAAGCTTTCTTT
D: TRBD2; size: NA; V: TRBV30; J: TRBJ2-5; CDR3: CAWVRLAGARETQYF; DNA: TGTGCCTGGGTGCGGCTAGCGGGAGCCCGGGAGACCCAGTACTTC
D: NA; size: NA; V: TRBV28; J: TRBJ1-5; CDR3: CASSLSGNQPQHF; DNA: TGTGCCAGCAGTTTATCAGGCAATCAGCCCCAGCATTTT
D: TRBD1; size: NA; V: TRBV28; J: TRBJ1-2; CDR3: CASSHRGQGNYGYTF; DNA: TGTGCCAGCAGTCATAGGGGACAGGGGAACTATGGCTACACCTTC
D: NA; size: NA; V: TRBV12-5; J: TRBJ2-7; CDR3: CASGLSGNEQYF; DNA: TGTGCTAGTGGTTTGTCCGGGAACGAGCAGTACTTC
D: NA; size: NA; V: TRBV7-2; J: TRBJ1-1; CDR3: CASSLLPPGAFF; DNA: TGTGCCAGCAGCTTATTGCCCCCCGGAGCTTTCTTT
D: NA; size: NA; V: TRBV6-9; J: TRBJ1-5; CDR3: CASREQGKVGQPQHF; DNA: TGTGCCAGCAGGGAGCAGGGGAAGGTAGGTCAGCCCCAGCATTTT
D: NA; size: NA; V: TRBV27; J: TRBJ1-1; CDR3: CASRWGGVNTEAFF; DNA: TGTGCCAGCAGATGGGGGGGGGTGAACACTGAAGCTTTCTTT
D: TRBD1; size: NA; V: TRBV24-1; J: TRBJ2-3; CDR3: CATSDSRDRVLGPDTQYF; DNA: TGTGCCACCAGTGATTCCCGGGACAGGGTTCTGGGGCCAGATACGCAGTATTTT
D: NA; size: NA; V: TRBV27; J: TRBJ1-2; CDR3: CASSLSGDNYLNYGYTF; DNA: TGTGCCAGCAGTCTGTCAGGGGACAACTACCTGAACTATGGCTACACCTTC
D: NA; size: NA; V: TRBV19; J: TRBJ2-6; CDR3: CASSILWAGANVLTF; DNA: TGTGCCAGTAGTATCCTCTGGGCCGGGGCCAACGTCCTGACTTTC
D: NA; size: NA; V: TRBV19; J: TRBJ2-1; CDR3: CASSSGGIAHEQFF; DNA: TGTGCCAGTAGTTCTGGCGGGATTGCCCATGAGCAGTTCTTC
D: NA; size: once; V: TRBV29-1; J: TRBJ1-1; CDR3: CSVGVGLSTEAFF; DNA: TGCAGCGTTGGCGTGGGACTGAGCACTGAAGCTTTCTTT
D: NA; size: NA; V: TRBV18; J: TRBJ2-2; CDR3: CASSLVNSNTGELFF; DNA: TGTGCCAGCTCACTGGTGAACTCGAACACCGGGGAGCTGTTTTTT
D: TRBD2; size: NA; V: TRBV19; J: TRBJ2-3; CDR3: CASGGLAGTTDTQYF; DNA: TGTGCCAGTGGGGGACTAGCGGGAACGACAGATACGCAGTATTTT
D: TRBD1; size: NA; V: TRBV19; J: TRBJ1-2; CDR3: CASTPTGGGSYTF; DNA: TGTGCCAGCACACCCACAGGGGGAGGGAGCTACACCTTC
D: NA; size: NA; V: TRBV20-1; J: TRBJ2-1; CDR3: CSASRPTDPRLNEQFF; DNA: TGCAGTGCTAGTCGCCCCACCGACCCACGACTCAATGAGCAGTTCTTC
D: NA; size: NA; V: TRBV27; J: TRBJ2-5; CDR3: CASLRETQYF; DNA: TGTGCCAGCCTCCGGGAGACCCAGTACTTC
D: TRBD1; size: NA; V: TRBV6-5; J: TRBJ1-5; CDR3: CASLGQGYQPQHF; DNA: TGTGCCAGCCTGGGACAGGGATATCAGCCCCAGCATTTT
D: TRBD1; size: NA; V: TRBV5-1; J: TRBJ1-3; CDR3: CASSLTTGAGGNTIYF; DNA: TGCGCCAGCAGCTTGACCACAGGGGCTGGTGGAAACACCATATATTTT
D: NA; size: NA; V: TRBV6-2/TRBV6-3; J: TRBJ2-5; CDR3: CASSYREEGETQYF; DNA: TGTGCCAGCAGTTACAGGGAGGAGGGAGAGACCCAGTACTTC
D: TRBD2; size: NA; V: TRBV2; J: TRBJ2-4; CDR3: CATKREGLDIQYF; DNA: TGTGCCACCAAGCGGGAGGGCCTGGACATTCAGTACTTC
D: TRBD1; size: NA; V: TRBV3-1/TRBV3-2; J: TRBJ1-1; CDR3: CASSQTITQGANTEAFF; DNA: TGTGCCAGCAGCCAGACGATTACACAGGGGGCAAATACTGAAGCTTTCTTT
D: TRBD1; size: NA; V: TRBV28; J: TRBJ1-1; CDR3: CASSSGTGGVPEAFF; DNA: TGTGCCAGCAGTTCAGGGACAGGGGGCGTCCCTGAAGCTTTCTTT
D: NA; size: NA; V: TRBV30; J: TRBJ2-7; CDR3: CAWSGNRGGEQYF; DNA: TGTGCCTGGAGTGGGAATAGGGGGGGCGAGCAGTACTTC
D: TRBD1; size: NA; V: TRBV4-3; J: TRBJ2-3; CDR3: CASSHADRGPPSTDTQYF; DNA: TGCGCCAGCAGCCACGCGGACAGGGGGCCTCCTAGCACAGATACGCAGTATTTT
D: NA; size: NA; V: TRBV13; J: TRBJ2-5; CDR3: CASSRTAEKETQYF; DNA: TGTGCCAGCAGCCGGACAGCGGAAAAAGAGACCCAGTACTTC
D: TRBD1; size: few; V: TRBV7-9; J: TRBJ1-4; CDR3: CASSLARTGSNEKLFF; DNA: TGTGCCAGCAGCTTAGCCAGGACAGGGAGTAATGAAAAACTGTTTTTT
D: TRBD2; size: NA; V: TRBV5-1; J: TRBJ2-1; CDR3: CASSGGLAGGYNEQFF; DNA: TGCGCCAGCAGCGGGGGACTAGCGGGAGGATACAATGAGCAGTTCTTC
D: TRBD2; size: NA; V: TRBV6-5; J: TRBJ2-7; CDR3: CASTQGSGRTYEQYF; DNA: TGTGCCAGCACCCAGGGTAGCGGGAGAACCTACGAGCAGTACTTC
D: NA; size: NA; V: TRBV6-5; J: TRBJ2-3; CDR3: CATQSLRGDTQYF; DNA: TGTGCCACCCAGTCTCTACGCGGGGATACGCAGTATTTT
D: NA; size: few; V: TRBV10-1; J: TRBJ2-2; CDR3: CASSEQRGFRRNTGELFF; DNA: TGCGCCAGCAGTGAGCAGAGGGGGTTTCGGAGGAACACCGGGGAGCTGTTTTTT
D: TRBD1; size: NA; V: TRBV24-1; J: TRBJ1-4; CDR3: CATGDRDTNEKLFF; DNA: TGTGCCACAGGGGACAGGGACACTAATGAAAAACTGTTTTTT
D: NA; size: once; V: TRBV7-2; J: TRBJ1-5; CDR3: CASSAPPTLYYNQPQHF; DNA: TGTGCCAGCAGCGCACCTCCTACCTTGTACTACAATCAGCCCCAGCATTTT
D: NA; size: once; V: TRBV2; J: TRBJ2-7; CDR3: CASRVRLTYEQYF; DNA: TGTGCCAGCCGTGTGAGGTTGACCTACGAGCAGTACTTC
D: NA; size: NA; V: TRBV3-1/TRBV3-2; J: TRBJ1-6; CDR3: CASREIRSSYNSPLHF; DNA: TGTGCCAGCAGGGAGATACGCAGCTCCTATAATTCACCCCTCCACTTT
D: TRBD1; size: NA; V: TRBV13; J: TRBJ1-2; CDR3: CASSSATGGPYGYTF; DNA: TGTGCCAGCAGCTCCGCCACAGGGGGACCCTATGGCTACACCTTC
D: TRBD1; size: NA; V: TRBV18; J: TRBJ1-2; CDR3: CASSPTGDGYTF; DNA: TGTGCCAGCTCACCGACAGGGGATGGCTACACCTTC
D: NA; size: NA; V: TRBV20-1; J: TRBJ1-1; CDR3: CSASWGVTEAFF; DNA: TGCAGTGCTAGTTGGGGGGTCACTGAAGCTTTCTTT
D: NA; size: NA; V: TRBV30; J: TRBJ1-5; CDR3: CAWSVRPEPQHF; DNA: TGTGCCTGGAGTGTCCGTCCGGAGCCCCAGCATTTT
D: TRBD1; size: NA; V: TRBV11-3; J: TRBJ2-2; CDR3: CASSLLTGGTGELFF; DNA: TGTGCCAGCAGCTTACTGACAGGGGGCACCGGGGAGCTGTTTTTT
D: NA; size: NA; V: TRBV5-4; J: TRBJ2-6; CDR3: CASSPSVSSGANVLTF; DNA: TGTGCCAGCAGCCCTAGCGTAAGCTCTGGGGCCAACGTCCTGACTTTC
D: NA; size: NA; V: TRBV29-1; J: TRBJ2-5; CDR3: CSVDIGQGRGETQYF; DNA: TGCAGCGTTGACATCGGCCAGGGGAGGGGAGAGACCCAGTACTTC
D: TRBD1; size: NA; V: TRBV29-1; J: TRBJ1-5; CDR3: CSVGTGNSNQPQHF; DNA: TGCAGCGTGGGGACAGGGAATAGCAATCAGCCCCAGCATTTT
D: NA; size: NA; V: TRBV28; J: TRBJ1-1; CDR3: CASSSEGVSAEAFF; DNA: TGTGCCAGCAGTTCCGAAGGGGTCTCGGCTGAAGCTTTCTTT
D: NA; size: NA; V: TRBV6-6; J: TRBJ2-7; CDR3: CASRGAGRTYEQYF; DNA: TGTGCCAGCCGTGGGGCAGGGAGGACCTACGAGCAGTACTTC
D: NA; size: NA; V: TRBV29-1; J: TRBJ1-4; CDR3: CSARGEKLFF; DNA: TGCAGCGCTCGCGGAGAAAAACTGTTTTTT